What follows are 2 T cell receptor beta chains derived from one specimen sequenced in a study of radiation and T cells in renal cell carcinoma. TCRdb keeps only in-frame clones here, not all; method: immunoSEQ multiplex PCR. In the table there are 120,000 or so clones, over 75% of which are singletons. Specified time point: blood 2 weeks post-SBRT. Treatment of the sample: 15 Gy SBRT to primary tumor, nephrectomy 4 weeks later. Sequenced here: blood, sampled from a patient whose treatment included radiotherapy and nephrectomy. The receptors derive from a man aged 45-65 years with renal cell carcinoma.

The V call is TRBV10-3, the J call TRBJ2-1, with no clear D. Germline V lookup: CDR1 ENHRY, CDR2 SYGVKD. The CDR3 runs 11 residues. The V end lost 4 bases, the J end lost 10 bases, and 8 bases lay between the germline ends. The CDR3 sequence: CAISGAREQFF. The CDR3 DNA reads as TGTGCCATCAGTGGGGCACGCGAGCAGTTCTTC.

V and J are TRBV4-1 and TRBJ1-4; 11 bases are a match to TRBD1. CDR1 and CDR2 (germline): MGHRA, YSYEKL. J lost 8 bases, V lost 4 bases, and 9 bases had no gene match. CDR3 length: 16 amino acids. CDR3 coding DNA: TGCGCCAGCAGCCCCCGTGGGACAGGGGGGGACGAAAAACTGTTTTTT. This sequence encodes CASSPRGTGGDEKLFF.